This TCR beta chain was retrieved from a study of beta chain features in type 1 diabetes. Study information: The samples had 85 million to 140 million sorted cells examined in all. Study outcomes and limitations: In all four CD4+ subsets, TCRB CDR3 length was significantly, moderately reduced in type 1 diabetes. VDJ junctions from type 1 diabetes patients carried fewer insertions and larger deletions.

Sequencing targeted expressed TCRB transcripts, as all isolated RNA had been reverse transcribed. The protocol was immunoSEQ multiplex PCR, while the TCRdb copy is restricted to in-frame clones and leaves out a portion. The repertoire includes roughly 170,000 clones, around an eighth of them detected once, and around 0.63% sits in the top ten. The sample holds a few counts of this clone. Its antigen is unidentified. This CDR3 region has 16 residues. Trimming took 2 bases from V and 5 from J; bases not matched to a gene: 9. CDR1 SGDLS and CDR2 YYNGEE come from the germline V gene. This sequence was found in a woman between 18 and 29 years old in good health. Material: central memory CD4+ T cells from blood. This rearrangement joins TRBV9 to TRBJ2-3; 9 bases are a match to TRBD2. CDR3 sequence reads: CASSVSSGTTGDTQYF. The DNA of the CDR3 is TGTGCCAGCAGCGTCTCTAGCGGGACTACGGGAGATACGCAGTATTTT.